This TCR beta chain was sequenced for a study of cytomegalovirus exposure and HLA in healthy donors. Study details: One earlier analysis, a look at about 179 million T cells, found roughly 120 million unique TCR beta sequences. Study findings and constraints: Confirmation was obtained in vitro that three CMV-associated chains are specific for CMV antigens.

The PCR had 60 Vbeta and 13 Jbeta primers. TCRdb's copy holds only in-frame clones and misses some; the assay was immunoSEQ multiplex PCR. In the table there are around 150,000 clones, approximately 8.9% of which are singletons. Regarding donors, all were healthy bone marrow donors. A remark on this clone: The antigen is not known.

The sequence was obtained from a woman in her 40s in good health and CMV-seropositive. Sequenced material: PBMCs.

CDR3 amino acids: CASSLESKNIQYF. The CDR3 region has the DNA TGCGCCAGCAGCTTGGAATCGAAAAACATTCAGTACTTC. The chain uses TRBV5-1 and TRBJ2-4, with D hard to call. Germline V gives CDR1 SGHRS, CDR2 YFSETQ. V was cut by 0 bases and J by 4 bases, with 5 bases left in between. This CDR3 contains 13 residues. Filled out from reference TRBV5-1 and TRBJ2-4, the complete variable domain reads KAGVTQTPRYLIKTRGQQVTLSCSPISGHRSVSWYQQTPGQGLQFLFEYFSETQRNKGNFPGRFSGRQFSNSRSEMNVSTLELGDSALYLCASSLESKNIQYFGAGTRLSVL.